This TCR beta chain came from a study of blood T cell repertoires in COVID-19. Data came from immunoSEQ multiplex PCR; TCRdb stores just in-frame clones and leaves some out. In the table there are over 140,000 clones, more than 65% of which are singletons. This clonotype originated in a woman aged 55 to 70 with acute or convalescent COVID-19. The sequencing sample was made of peripheral blood.

The CDR3 region has the DNA TGTGCCAGCAGCTCCCAAGGGGGTCACGCTGGAAACACCATATATTTT. As protein: CASSSQGGHAGNTIYF. The chain has TRBV11-3 and TRBJ1-3; TRBD1 might be the D (6 bases). The CDR3 loop spans 16 amino acids. Trimming removed 4 bases at V and 2 bases at J, with 15 bases between. Germline assignment: CDR1 SGHNT and CDR2 YENEEA.